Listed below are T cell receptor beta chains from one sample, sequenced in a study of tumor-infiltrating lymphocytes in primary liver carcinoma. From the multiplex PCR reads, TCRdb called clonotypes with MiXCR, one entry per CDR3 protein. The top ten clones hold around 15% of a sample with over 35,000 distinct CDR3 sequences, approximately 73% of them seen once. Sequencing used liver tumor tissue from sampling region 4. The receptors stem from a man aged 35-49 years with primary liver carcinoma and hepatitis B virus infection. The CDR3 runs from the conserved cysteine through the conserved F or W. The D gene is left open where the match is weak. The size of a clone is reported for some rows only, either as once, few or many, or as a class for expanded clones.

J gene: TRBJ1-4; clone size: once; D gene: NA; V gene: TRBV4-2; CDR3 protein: CASSHPQREKLFF; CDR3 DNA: TGTGCCAGCAGCCATCCCCAGCGTGAAAAACTGTTTTTT
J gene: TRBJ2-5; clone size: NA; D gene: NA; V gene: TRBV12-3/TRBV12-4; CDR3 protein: CASGLPRVETLYF; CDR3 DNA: TGTGCCAGCGGTTTACCCAGGGTGGAGACCCTGTACTTC
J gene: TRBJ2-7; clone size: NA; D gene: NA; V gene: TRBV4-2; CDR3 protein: CASTQDSERDNEQYF; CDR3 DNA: TGTGCCAGCACCCAAGATAGTGAGAGGGACAACGAGCAGTACTTC
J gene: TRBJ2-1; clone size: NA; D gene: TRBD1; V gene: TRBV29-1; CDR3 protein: CSVMCPGQDEQYF; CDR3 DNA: TGCAGCGTCATGTGCCCTGGACAGGATGAGCAATACTTC
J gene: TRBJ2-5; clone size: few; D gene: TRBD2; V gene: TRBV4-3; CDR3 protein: CASSQVEERELETRYF; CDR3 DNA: TGCGCCAGCAGCCAAGTCGAGGAGCGGGAACTAGAGACCCGGTACTTC
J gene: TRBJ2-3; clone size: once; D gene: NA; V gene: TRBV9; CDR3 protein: CASSVGRDTQYF; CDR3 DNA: TGTGCCAGCAGCGTAGGCAGAGATACGCAGTATTTT
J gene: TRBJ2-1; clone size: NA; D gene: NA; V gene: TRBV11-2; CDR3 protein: CASSFSRPLDNEQFF; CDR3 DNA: TGTGCCAGCAGCTTCAGCAGGCCACTTGACAATGAGCAGTTCTTC
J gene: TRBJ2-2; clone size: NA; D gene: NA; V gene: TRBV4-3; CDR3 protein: CASSQDMAVGELFF; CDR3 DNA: TGCGCCAGCAGCCAAGATATGGCTGTCGGAGAGCTGTTTTTT
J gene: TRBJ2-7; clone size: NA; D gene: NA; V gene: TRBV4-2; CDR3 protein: CASNQDRGRDNEQYF; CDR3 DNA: TGTGCCAGCAATCAAGATAGAGGGAGGGACAACGAGCAGTACTTC
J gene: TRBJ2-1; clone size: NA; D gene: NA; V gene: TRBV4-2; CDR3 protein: CAYNQASDGGYEQFF; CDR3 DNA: TGTGCCTACAACCAGGCCTCGGACGGCGGCTATGAGCAGTTCTTC
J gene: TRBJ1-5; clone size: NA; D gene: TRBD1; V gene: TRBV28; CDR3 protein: CASSLFGDRGNQPRHF; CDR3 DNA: TGTGCTAGCAGTTTATTTGGGGACAGGGGGAATCAGCCCCGGCATTTT
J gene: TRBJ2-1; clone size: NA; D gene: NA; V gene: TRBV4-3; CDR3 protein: CASSPEGRRKQFF; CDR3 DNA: TGCGCCAGCAGTCCTGAAGGGAGGAGAAAGCAGTTCTTT
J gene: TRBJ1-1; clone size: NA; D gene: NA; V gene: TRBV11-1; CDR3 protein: CAGSFRQTLGTEAFF; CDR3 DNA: TGTGCCGGCAGCTTCAGACAGACCTTGGGCACTGAAGCTTTCTTT
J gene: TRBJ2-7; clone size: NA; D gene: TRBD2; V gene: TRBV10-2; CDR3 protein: CASSHTSVEQYF; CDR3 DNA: TGCGCCAGCAGCCACACTAGCGTTGAGCAGTACTTC
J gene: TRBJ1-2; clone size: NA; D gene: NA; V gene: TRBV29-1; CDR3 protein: CSVSGGGNTF; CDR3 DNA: TGCAGCGTCTCAGGCGGGGGTAACACCTTC
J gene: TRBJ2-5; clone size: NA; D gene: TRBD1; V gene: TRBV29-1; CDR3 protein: CSVETDRGRAETQHF; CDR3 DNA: TGCAGCGTTGAAACGGACAGGGGGCGGGCAGAGACCCAGCACTTC
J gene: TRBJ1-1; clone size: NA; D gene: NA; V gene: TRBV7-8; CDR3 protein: CASSLGAGEVFF; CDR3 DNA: TGTGCTAGCAGCTTGGGGGCGGGTGAAGTTTTCTTT
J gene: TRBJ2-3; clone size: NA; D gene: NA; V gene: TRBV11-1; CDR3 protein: CVSSLPWESTDTQYF; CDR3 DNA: TGTGTCAGCAGTTTGCCATGGGAGAGCACAGATACGCAGTATTTT
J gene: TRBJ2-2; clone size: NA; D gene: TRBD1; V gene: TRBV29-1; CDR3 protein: CSVAQDRGTGEPFF; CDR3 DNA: TGTAGCGTTGCCCAGGACAGGGGGACCGGGGAGCCGTTTTTC
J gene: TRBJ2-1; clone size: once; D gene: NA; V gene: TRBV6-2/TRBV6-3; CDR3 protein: CTSNYQLSNEQFF; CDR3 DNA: TGTACCAGCAATTACCAGTTGAGCAATGAGCAGTTCTTC
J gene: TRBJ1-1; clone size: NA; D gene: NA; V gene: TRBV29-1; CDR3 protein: CSVLPEWAMNTEAFF; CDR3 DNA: TGCAGCGTTCTTCCGGAGTGGGCGATGAACACTGAAGCTTTCTTT
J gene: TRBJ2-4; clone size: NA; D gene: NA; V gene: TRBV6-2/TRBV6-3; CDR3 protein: CASLLAGDKNIQYF; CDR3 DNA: TGTGCCAGCCTACTAGCAGGAGATAAAAACATTCAGTACTTC
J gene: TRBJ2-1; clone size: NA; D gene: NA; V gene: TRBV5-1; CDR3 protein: CASTSISSYTEQFF; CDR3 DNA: TGCGCCAGCACGTCTATTAGCTCCTACACTGAGCAGTTCTTC
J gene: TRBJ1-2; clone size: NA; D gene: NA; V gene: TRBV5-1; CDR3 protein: CASSSEANYGYTF; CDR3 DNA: TGTGCCAGCAGCTCGGAAGCAAACTATGGCTACACCTTC
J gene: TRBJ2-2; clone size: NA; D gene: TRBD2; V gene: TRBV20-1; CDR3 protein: CSAIGGRATGELFF; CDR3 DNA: TGCAGTGCTATAGGAGGGAGGGCCACCGGGGAGCTGTTCTTT
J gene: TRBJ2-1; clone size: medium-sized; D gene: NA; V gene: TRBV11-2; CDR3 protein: CASSSSPGQEQFF; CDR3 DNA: TGTGCCAGCAGCTCCTCTCCGGGTCAAGAGCAGTTCTTC
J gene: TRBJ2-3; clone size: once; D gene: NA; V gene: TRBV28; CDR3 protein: CASNLGDGNHPQYF; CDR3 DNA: TGTGCCAGCAACCTCGGCGACGGCAATCATCCCCAGTATTTT
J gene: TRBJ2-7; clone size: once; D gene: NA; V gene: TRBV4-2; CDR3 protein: CASSQGTDSKGYEQYF; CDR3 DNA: TGTGCCAGCAGCCAAGGAACGGACTCAAAAGGCTACGAGCAGTACTTC